A selection of T cell receptor beta chains follows, all from one sample in a study of blood T cell repertoires in COVID-19. Assay used: immunoSEQ multiplex PCR; TCRdb lists only in-frame clones, some missing. The sample carries under 250,000 clones, approximately 78% recorded once. Sequencing input: peripheral blood. All receptors come from a woman aged 70-85 years with COVID-19, enrolled during active disease. Each CDR3 is given with its conserved first and last residue. The order of the fields is CDR3 protein, CDR3 DNA, J gene, D gene, clone size, V gene. The D gene is left open where the match is weak. Clone sizes are given selectively: once, few, many, or a class where the clone is expanded.

CSVARLGTEAFF,TGCAGCGTTGCGAGGTTGGGCACTGAAGCTTTCTTT,TRBJ1-1,NA,few,TRBV29-1
CASSRAENEKLFF,TGTGCCAGCTCCCGAGCTGAGAATGAAAAACTGTTTTTT,TRBJ1-4,NA,NA,TRBV18
CASIHWGGNYGYTF,TGTGCCAGTATCCACTGGGGAGGAAACTATGGCTACACCTTC,TRBJ1-2,NA,NA,TRBV19
CASSKAETSVQETQYF,TGTGCCAGCAGCAAAGCGGAGACTAGCGTTCAAGAGACCCAGTACTTC,TRBJ2-5,NA,NA,TRBV21-1
CATSVGLVKGELFF,TGTGCCACCAGCGTTGGACTTGTCAAAGGGGAGCTGTTTTTT,TRBJ2-2,NA,once,TRBV15
CASSFGTSQISYNEQFF,TGTGCCAGCAGCTTTGGGACTAGCCAAATCTCCTACAATGAGCAGTTCTTC,TRBJ2-1,TRBD2,NA,TRBV7-9
CASSRSVNRESGANVLTF,TGTGCCAGCAGCCGATCCGTTAACAGGGAATCTGGGGCCAACGTCCTGACTTTC,TRBJ2-6,NA,NA,TRBV6-6
CASSLRPGSTAEAFF,TGTGCCAGCAGCTTACGTCCCGGGAGCACGGCTGAAGCTTTCTTT,TRBJ1-1,NA,NA,TRBV7-2
CASGSTARYEQYF,TGTGCCAGCGGAAGCACAGCCCGCTACGAGCAGTACTTC,TRBJ2-7,NA,NA,TRBV12-3/TRBV12-4
CASSPGAGGSAFSAEAFF,TGTGCCAGCAGCCCTGGGGCAGGGGGAAGTGCGTTTAGCGCTGAAGCTTTCTTT,TRBJ1-1,TRBD1,once,TRBV9
CASTRSSYNSPLHF,TGTGCCAGCACTCGTAGCTCCTATAATTCACCCCTCCACTTT,TRBJ1-6,NA,few,TRBV2
CASSLEIFGRQETQYF,TGTGCCAGCAGCTTGGAAATCTTCGGCAGGCAAGAGACCCAGTACTTC,TRBJ2-5,NA,NA,TRBV5-6
CASSGVQGTARGYGYTF,TGCGCCAGCAGTGGAGTCCAGGGAACAGCCCGAGGCTATGGCTACACCTTC,TRBJ1-2,NA,NA,TRBV10-2
CASSPRGQGQPQHF,TGTGCCAGCTCACCACGGGGCCAGGGGCAGCCCCAGCATTTT,TRBJ1-5,NA,NA,TRBV18
CASSPTSGRDYEQYF,TGTGCCAGCTCACCGACTAGCGGGAGAGACTACGAGCAGTACTTC,TRBJ2-7,TRBD2,NA,TRBV18
CASSETGASYGYTF,TGTGCCAGTAGTGAGACAGGGGCTAGCTATGGCTACACCTTC,TRBJ1-2,TRBD1,NA,TRBV19
CASRRDRGNTIYF,TGTGCCAGCAGACGGGACAGGGGAAACACCATATATTTT,TRBJ1-3,TRBD1,NA,TRBV7-2
CASSPTGGNAEAFF,TGTGCCAGCTCGCCCACAGGAGGGAACGCTGAAGCTTTCTTT,TRBJ1-1,NA,once,TRBV18
CASSYESAGHGETQYF,TGTGCCAGCAGTTACGAGTCAGCGGGGCACGGGGAGACCCAGTACTTC,TRBJ2-5,TRBD2,NA,TRBV6-5
CASSIVHQGVDYTF,TGTGCCAGTAGTATAGTGCACCAGGGTGTGGACTACACCTTC,TRBJ1-2,NA,NA,TRBV19
CASSISGLAFEYNEQFF,TGTGCCAGTAGTATTTCCGGACTAGCGTTTGAATACAATGAGCAGTTCTTC,TRBJ2-1,TRBD2,NA,TRBV19
CASAADRNQPQHF,TGTGCCAGCGCCGCGGACAGGAATCAGCCCCAGCATTTT,TRBJ1-5,TRBD1,NA,TRBV18
CASSLRGSSGNTIYF,TGCGCCAGCAGCTTGCGAGGGAGCTCTGGAAACACCATATATTTT,TRBJ1-3,NA,NA,TRBV5-1
CASSQALVQGNQPQHF,TGTGCCAGCAGCCAAGCACTAGTTCAGGGGAATCAGCCCCAGCATTTT,TRBJ1-5,NA,NA,TRBV4-2
CATADRLGQPQHF,TGTGCCACGGCGGACAGGCTTGGTCAGCCCCAGCATTTT,TRBJ1-5,TRBD1,NA,TRBV24-1
CASSGLGQYNEQFF,TGTGCCAGCAGTGGTTTAGGACAGTACAATGAGCAGTTCTTC,TRBJ2-1,NA,NA,TRBV2
CASSPHVEFEQYF,TGTGCCAGCTCACCCCACGTGGAGTTCGAGCAGTACTTC,TRBJ2-7,NA,NA,TRBV18
CASSTSGSTQYF,TGTGCCAGCAGCACTAGCGGGAGCACGCAGTATTTT,TRBJ2-3,TRBD2,once,TRBV7-3
CASSRTGGTEAFF,TGCGCCAGCAGCCGGACAGGGGGGACTGAAGCTTTCTTT,TRBJ1-1,TRBD1,NA,TRBV5-1
CASSPQGGEPQHF,TGTGCCAGCTCACCCCAGGGTGGAGAGCCCCAGCATTTT,TRBJ1-5,NA,NA,TRBV18
CASGRTQKTEAFF,TGTGCCAGCGGCCGAACACAGAAAACTGAAGCTTTCTTT,TRBJ1-1,NA,NA,TRBV27
CSVELQGYEQYF,TGCAGCGTCGAATTACAGGGATACGAGCAGTACTTC,TRBJ2-7,NA,NA,TRBV29-1
CSTILAGTTDTQYF,TGCAGCACCATTTTAGCGGGAACCACAGATACGCAGTATTTT,TRBJ2-3,TRBD2,NA,TRBV29-1
CASSSFEQLNGYTF,TGTGCCAGCAGCTCGTTTGAACAGCTCAATGGCTACACCTTC,TRBJ1-2,NA,NA,TRBV7-2
CASSLEAARGNTEAFF,TGTGCCAGCAGCTTAGAAGCGGCCAGGGGGAACACTGAAGCTTTCTTT,TRBJ1-1,NA,NA,TRBV11-2
CASRPTTPGLRSTDTQYF,TGTGCCAGCAGACCGACCACTCCGGGACTCCGCAGCACAGATACGCAGTATTTT,TRBJ2-3,NA,NA,TRBV27
CASSLGGGEGGYTF,TGTGCCAGCAGCTTGGGAGGCGGGGAGGGTGGCTACACCTTC,TRBJ1-2,NA,NA,TRBV5-4
CASSQTSGTDTQYF,TGTGCCAGCTCACAGACTAGCGGCACAGATACGCAGTATTTT,TRBJ2-3,TRBD2,NA,TRBV18
CAIRGQQKNTEAFF,TGTGCCATCAGGGGGCAACAAAAGAACACTGAAGCTTTCTTT,TRBJ1-1,NA,NA,TRBV10-3
CASSFDRVLSGANVLTF,TGTGCCAGCAGCTTCGACAGGGTGCTCTCTGGGGCCAACGTCCTGACTTTC,TRBJ2-6,TRBD1,NA,TRBV5-6
CASSYRVAGGPGEQYF,TGTGCCAGCAGTTACAGGGTAGCGGGAGGGCCAGGCGAGCAGTACTTC,TRBJ2-7,TRBD2,NA,TRBV6-5
CASHFGTGTYEQYF,TGTGCCAGCCACTTTGGGACAGGGACCTACGAGCAGTACTTC,TRBJ2-7,TRBD1,NA,TRBV28
CASSLNYGDTEAFF,TGCGCCAGCAGCTTAAACTACGGGGACACTGAAGCTTTCTTT,TRBJ1-1,NA,few,TRBV5-1
CASRTSGKGELFF,TGTGCCAGTCGGACTAGCGGGAAGGGGGAGCTGTTTTTT,TRBJ2-2,TRBD2,NA,TRBV28
CASGAARDTEAFF,TGTGCCAGCGGGGCCGCTCGGGACACTGAAGCTTTCTTT,TRBJ1-1,NA,once,TRBV5-4
CASSQEATVREKLFF,TGCGCCAGCAGCCAAGAGGCCACGGTGAGGGAAAAACTGTTTTTT,TRBJ1-4,NA,NA,TRBV4-1
CASSLGWSDTQYF,TGTGCCAGCAGCCTAGGCTGGTCAGATACGCAGTATTTT,TRBJ2-3,NA,few,TRBV7-3
CASTGILGSPSYNEQFF,TGTGCCAGTACCGGAATACTAGGTTCTCCCAGCTACAATGAGCAGTTCTTC,TRBJ2-1,NA,NA,TRBV19